This is a list of T cell receptor beta chains from one sample in a study of identical twins. Using its own MiXCR run on the 5' RACE reads, TCRdb lists one record per CDR3 protein. The sample lists about 530,000 distinct CDR3 sequences; roughly 15% were seen once. The same sample was also used in a study of yellow fever vaccine responses in identical twins.

Sequencing input: CD4+ T cells sorted from blood. These receptors originate from a young woman in good health. CDR3s include the opening cysteine and the closing phenylalanine or tryptophan. Fields, in order: J gene, clone size, V gene, CDR3 length, D gene, CDR3 DNA, CDR3 protein. The D gene is left open where the match is weak. Size is omitted from some rows. Given values are once, few, many or a class for expanded clones.

J gene: TRBJ2-1; clone size: .; V gene: TRBV20-1; CDR3 length: 16; D gene: .; CDR3 DNA: TGCAGTGCTCACACCCTTGATCGGAGCTCCTACAATGAGCAGTTCTTC; CDR3 protein: CSAHTLDRSSYNEQFF
J gene: TRBJ2-1; clone size: .; V gene: TRBV29-1; CDR3 length: 13; D gene: .; CDR3 DNA: TGCAGCGCTCCGGGACATTCCTACAATGAGCAGTTCTTC; CDR3 protein: CSAPGHSYNEQFF
J gene: TRBJ1-2; clone size: .; V gene: TRBV5-1; CDR3 length: 16; D gene: .; CDR3 DNA: TGCGCCAGCAGCGCTGGAGGACAGACTTATAACTATGGCTACACCTTC; CDR3 protein: CASSAGGQTYNYGYTF
J gene: TRBJ2-5; clone size: once; V gene: TRBV6-1; CDR3 length: 12; D gene: .; CDR3 DNA: TGTGCCAGCAAGTGGAGCGGGGAGACCCAGTACTTC; CDR3 protein: CASKWSGETQYF
J gene: TRBJ2-1; clone size: .; V gene: TRBV5-1; CDR3 length: 17; D gene: TRBD2; CDR3 DNA: TGCGCCAGCAGCTTGGTCCGACTAGCGGGAGGTCACAATGAGCAGTTCTTC; CDR3 protein: CASSLVRLAGGHNEQFF
J gene: TRBJ2-5; clone size: many; V gene: TRBV12-3/TRBV12-4; CDR3 length: 14; D gene: .; CDR3 DNA: TGTGCCAGCAGCATTCCAGGGGGAGGAGAGACCCAGTACTTC; CDR3 protein: CASSIPGGGETQYF
J gene: TRBJ2-1; clone size: few; V gene: TRBV5-1; CDR3 length: 15; D gene: TRBD2; CDR3 DNA: TGCGCCAGCAGCTCGGGACTAGAAAATTCCTATGAGCAGTTCTTC; CDR3 protein: CASSSGLENSYEQFF
J gene: TRBJ2-1; clone size: .; V gene: TRBV27; CDR3 length: 11; D gene: .; CDR3 DNA: TGTGCCAGCAGTACTCAGGATGAGCAGTTCTTC; CDR3 protein: CASSTQDEQFF
J gene: TRBJ2-5; clone size: .; V gene: TRBV7-9; CDR3 length: 14; D gene: TRBD1; CDR3 DNA: TGTGCCAGCAGCCAAGGGACAGGGGGAGAGACCCAGTACTTC; CDR3 protein: CASSQGTGGETQYF
J gene: TRBJ2-3; clone size: .; V gene: TRBV19; CDR3 length: 15; D gene: TRBD2; CDR3 DNA: TGTGCCAGTAGTAGGGGGACTAGCGGGGGGTTGACGCAGTATTTT; CDR3 protein: CASSRGTSGGLTQYF